These 19 T cell receptor beta chains were sequenced from one sample in a study of CD8 T cells in Susac syndrome. Random hexamers were used to reverse transcribe 0.5 to 1 ug of RNA. TCRdb re-called the immunoSEQ multiplex PCR reads through MiXCR, storing one row per CDR3 protein. Here the sample spans 150,000 to 200,000 distinct CDR3 sequences, around 94% being singletons. Source material: CD4+ T cells from PBMCs. The receptors derive from a human donor with Susac syndrome.

The chain joins TRBV7-9 to TRBJ1-2; D ambiguous. In germline, CDR1 is SEHNR, CDR2 FQNEAQ (reference sequence). The CDR3 covers 13 residues. Trimming took 2 bases from V and 6 from J, leaving 10 bases between them. CDR3 nucleotides: TGTGCCAGCAGCTTAAAAGGGATCGATGGCTACACCTTC. It is translated as CASSLKGIDGYTF.

This clonotype was seen only a few times. This chain links TRBV5-4 with TRBJ2-1; D call uncertain. V lost 0 bases to trimming and J lost 4 bases, with 2 bases between them. Germline CDR1 SGHNT, CDR2 YYREEE (reference sequence). The CDR3 spans 12 residues. The CDR3 loop is CASSLDYNEQFF. The CDR3 coding sequence is TGTGCCAGCAGCTTGGATTACAATGAGCAGTTCTTC. The full variable domain, its missing parts supplied by reference TRBV5-4 and TRBJ2-1, is ETGVTQSPTHLIKTRGQQVTLRCSSQSGHNTVSWYQQALGQGPQFIFQYYREEENGRGNFPPRFSGLQFPNYSSELNVNALELDDSALYLCASSLDYNEQFFGPGTRLTVL.

The chain is built from TRBV6-5 and TRBJ2-3, with 10 nucleotides matching TRBD2. Germline V CDR1 and CDR2: MNHEY, SVGAGI. The CDR3 is made up of 18 amino acids. V trimming: 2 bases; J trimming: 4 bases; junction bases outside the gene matches: 12. The CDR3 DNA reads as TGTGCCAGCAGTTACGCCGCCGGGGAGCGGGGGGGAGCAGATACGCAGTATTTT. Translating gives CASSYAAGERGGADTQYF.

The gene calls are TRBV20-1 and TRBJ2-1; 14 bases fit TRBD2. The trim removed 0 bases at V and 0 bases at J, leaving 10 bases unmatched. This CDR3 region has 20 residues. Germline CDR1 reads DFQATT; CDR2 reads SNEGSKA (reference sequence). The CDR3 region has the DNA TGCAGTGCTAGAGATTCTGGACTAGCGGGGGGCTTCGGCTCCTACAATGAGCAGTTCTTC. Protein: CSARDSGLAGGFGSYNEQFF.

This clonotype has ten or more counts. This rearrangement joins TRBV4-2 to TRBJ2-4, with 11 bases lining up with TRBD1. The CDR3 covers 14 residues. The germline CDR1 and CDR2 sequences are LGHNA and YNFKEQ. Trimming at V came to 4 bases and at J to 11 bases, leaving 7 bases not matched to a gene. Written as DNA, the CDR3 is TGTGCCAGCAGCCCAGACAGGGACAGGGGGGTTCAGTACTTC. Encoded protein: CASSPDRDRGVQYF.

The rearrangement uses TRBV21-1 and TRBJ2-7; the D call TRBD1 from the table was never checked on the DNA. TRBV21-1 is deemed a pseudogene. The CDR3 sequence is 15 residues long. CDR3 nucleotides: TGTGCCAGCAGCACCTCCGGGACAGGGCCCCACGAGCAGTACTTC. Translating it yields CASSTSGTGPHEQYF.

The J gene is TRBJ2-5, the V gene TRBV18; possibly TRBD1 or TRBD2 for D (6 bases each). The CDR3 spans 15 residues. Per germline, CDR1 KGHSH and CDR2 LQKENI. Trimming shortened V by 4 bases and J by 7 bases, and 19 bases separated the two germline ends. Written as DNA, the CDR3 is TGTGCCAGCTCACTGGGGACGGGGGCCCAAAGGACCCAGTACTTC. Its protein is CASSLGTGAQRTQYF.

The V and J genes are TRBV12-3 or TRBV12-4 and TRBJ1-1, with 8 nucleotides matching TRBD1. This CDR3 has 15 residues. J lost 4 bases, V lost 5 bases, and 9 bases had no gene match. CDR3: CASSLRTGHGTEAFF. Written as DNA, the CDR3 is TGTGCCAGCAGTCTAAGGACAGGGCACGGCACTGAAGCTTTCTTT.

This chain uses TRBV6-5 with TRBJ2-1; D is perhaps TRBD1 (6 bases). The CDR3 is 14 amino acids. Germline V CDR1 and CDR2: MNHEY, SVGAGI. Trimming left V 4 bases short and J 7 bases short, with 14 bases between. CDR3 loop: CASSLGQRANEQFF. CDR3 nucleotides: TGTGCCAGCAGTTTAGGACAGAGAGCGAATGAGCAGTTCTTC.

The table lists this clonotype with a count of one. This chain uses TRBV18 with TRBJ1-1; D gene uncertain. CDR1 KGHSH and CDR2 LQKENI come from the germline V gene. This CDR3 has 13 amino acids. V was trimmed by 4 bases and J by 3 bases, leaving 9 bases between them. The CDR3 protein is CASSQASDTEAFF. The CDR3 DNA reads TGTGCCAGCTCACAAGCGAGCGACACTGAAGCTTTCTTT.

This clonotype was found once. V and J are TRBV5-1 and TRBJ2-7, with TRBD1 as a possible D gene (6 bases). The CDR3 extends over 13 amino acids. Germline V gene data show CDR1 as SGHRS and CDR2 as YFSETQ. V shed 0 bases and J shed 5 bases, with 9 bases lying between them. The CDR3 is CASSLEAGDEQYF. CDR3 bases: TGCGCCAGCAGCTTGGAGGCAGGGGACGAGCAGTACTTC.

The rearrangement uses TRBV9 and TRBJ2-7; D unresolved. V shed 0 bases and J shed 4 bases, with 8 bases lying between them. Germline CDR1 is SGDLS and CDR2 is YYNGEE. CDR3 size: 13 residues. The CDR3 region has the DNA TGTGCCAGCAGCGTAGCTGATCAGTACGAGCAGTACTTC. Amino acids: CASSVADQYEQYF.

There are a few counts of this clonotype. This chain joins TRBV3-1 and TRBJ2-5; no firm D call. Germline CDR1 LGHDT, CDR2 YNNKEL (reference sequence). Trimming cost V 0 bases and J 5 bases, with 4 bases left between them. The CDR3 is 12 amino acids. The DNA of the CDR3 is TGTGCCAGCAGCCAAGATGGGGAGACCCAGTACTTC. This translates into CASSQDGETQYF.

The chain links TRBV5-6 to TRBJ2-3, with D perhaps TRBD1 or TRBD2 (5 bases each). The CDR3 covers 14 residues. Per the germline V gene, CDR1 is SGHDT and CDR2 is YYEEEE. V lost 6 bases and J lost 2, with 13 bases in between. DNA for the CDR3: TGTGCCAGCATACCGGGACCGCACACAGATACGCAGTATTTT. It codes for CASIPGPHTDTQYF.

The chain employs TRBV9 and TRBJ1-6; a weak D match, TRBD1 (6 bases). Germline V gives CDR1 SGDLS, CDR2 YYNGEE. V was trimmed by 0 bases and J by 10 bases, leaving 11 bases between them. The CDR3 has 14 residues. The CDR3 region has the DNA TGTGCCAGCAGCGTAGACAGGGTTGGGTCACCCCTCCACTTT. Amino acid sequence: CASSVDRVGSPLHF.

The V and J genes are TRBV4-3 and TRBJ1-2; D is unresolved. Germline V gene data show CDR1 as LGHNA and CDR2 as YSLEER. This CDR3 has 16 residues. The V end was cut by 0 bases, the J end by 0 bases, with 11 bases between. The CDR3 region is CASSQDQKLSNYGYTF. DNA of the CDR3: TGCGCCAGCAGCCAAGATCAAAAGCTCTCTAACTATGGCTACACCTTC.

V usage is TRBV5-4 and J usage is TRBJ1-3; D unclear. CDR1 and CDR2 (germline): SGHNT, YYREEE (reference sequence). V was pared by 2 bases and J by 0 bases, with 9 bases between. This CDR3 has 15 residues. This chain's CDR3 is CASSFTSASGNTIYF. CDR3 DNA: TGTGCCAGCAGCTTCACGTCGGCCTCTGGAAACACCATATATTTT.

The rearrangement joins TRBV4-1 to TRBJ1-2, with D perhaps TRBD1 (5 bases). The germline V gene encodes CDR1 MGHRA and CDR2 YSYEKL. The CDR3 covers 14 residues. V lost 2 bases and J 2 bases, leaving 9 bases between the germline ends. Here the CDR3 DNA reads TGCGCCAGCAGCCAACGACAGCAAAACTATGGCTACACCTTC. Its translation is CASSQRQQNYGYTF.

This clonotype was found a few times. This chain links TRBV27 with TRBJ1-6; the D gene is possibly TRBD1 (6 bases). Per the germline V gene, CDR1 is MNHEY and CDR2 is SMNVEV (reference sequence). This CDR3 is built from 13 residues. V was clipped by 8 bases and J by 8 bases, with 13 bases between them. The CDR3 coding sequence is TGTGCCAGCCGGGACACCTTTTATTCACCCCTCCACTTT. Encoded protein: CASRDTFYSPLHF.